This TCR beta chain was identified in a study of OX40 agonist ivuxolimab in advanced cancers. With regard to the full study: Ivuxolimab was a fully human IgG2 agonistic monoclonal antibody targeting the costimulatory receptor OX40 (CD134). The paper reports the monotherapy dose-escalation portion (N of about 56 patients) of the phase I ivuxolimab trial. Intravenous ivuxolimab was administered to patients every 2 weeks at six dose levels: 0.01, 0.1, 0.3, 1.5, 3 and 10 mg/kg. Peripheral TCRbeta sequencing was intended to test whether TCR sequence diversity was altered and clonal T-cell expansion was caused by ivuxolimab. Three dose-escalation patients achieved partial responses, one with hepatocellular carcinoma and two with cutaneous melanoma. Of the approximately 53 patients in dose escalation, 19 had hepatocellular carcinoma, some 15 had melanoma, 9 had renal cell carcinoma and 9 had head and neck cancer. In the dose-escalation cohort, 82.7% of patients were male, and the mean age was approximately 55 years, with a range of 23 to 79. Patients were allowed to have had prior anti-PD-1, anti-PD-L1 or anti-CTLA-4 therapy, and around 40% of the dose-escalation patients had previously received checkpoint inhibitors.

The trial excluded patients who had a history of autoimmune disease or were on systemic immunosuppression. Peripheral blood for TCR sequencing was collected from all dose cohorts at baseline, on cycle 4 day 1, and on cycle 7 day 1. Samples came from an open-label, multicenter, first-in-human phase I dose-escalation trial of ivuxolimab. The trial enrolled adults with locally advanced or metastatic head and neck squamous cell, hepatocellular, melanoma or renal cell carcinoma. CD4+ and CD8+ T cells were sorted separately from peripheral blood before TCR sequencing. Genomic DNA was extracted from sorted cells for sequencing of the TCRbeta CDR3 region. TCRbeta CDR3 regions were sequenced using the immunoSEQ Assay. Entries here come from immuneACCESS through TCRdb and include only in-frame sequences with V and J called. Some clones fail to appear in such tables; in the studies checked, an unresolved V gene covers under half of the shortfall, and the cause of the remainder is unknown. For this sample the table gives approximately 80,000 clones, of which about 91% were detected only once. The ten top clones hold about 6.6% of the sample.

As to this clone: Its cognate antigen has yet to be identified. Base quality data are lacking; no much larger clone is found one base away.

Trimmed from V: 4 bases; trimmed from J: 2 bases; junction bases lacking a gene match: 5. The CDR3, from cysteine to phenylalanine, totals 15 residues. Only the CDR3 portion is preserved as DNA: 45 bases, with reading frame beginning at the first base. The germline V gene (reference sequence) specifies MNHEY as CDR1 and SMNVEV as CDR2. Study-wide conclusions, independent of this receptor: Clonal expansion of both CD4+ and CD8+ blood T cells was observed from baseline to week 6 at doses 0.1 to 3.0 mg/kg. After ivuxolimab, expanded clones were on average more numerous among CD8+ T cells than among CD4+ T cells. Low levels of normalized T-cell clonal expansion were also seen in some patients who did not respond. In the 0.1-3.0 mg/kg groups, partial responders were among the patients with the lowest normalized peripheral clonal expansion, particularly in CD8+ T cells. Which antigens the clonally expanded peripheral T cells were specific for was not determined.

The sequenced sample was CD4+ or CD8+ T cells sorted from blood, obtained in a trial of the OX40 agonist ivuxolimab. The sequence is built from TRBV27 and TRBJ2-7, with 10 bases in between that match TRBD2. The sequence derives from an adult with an advanced solid tumor such as melanoma, head and neck, liver or kidney cancer. The nucleotide sequence reads TGTGCCAGCAGTTACCGACTAGCGGGTGCCTACGAGCAGTACTTC. It specifies CASSYRLAGAYEQYF.